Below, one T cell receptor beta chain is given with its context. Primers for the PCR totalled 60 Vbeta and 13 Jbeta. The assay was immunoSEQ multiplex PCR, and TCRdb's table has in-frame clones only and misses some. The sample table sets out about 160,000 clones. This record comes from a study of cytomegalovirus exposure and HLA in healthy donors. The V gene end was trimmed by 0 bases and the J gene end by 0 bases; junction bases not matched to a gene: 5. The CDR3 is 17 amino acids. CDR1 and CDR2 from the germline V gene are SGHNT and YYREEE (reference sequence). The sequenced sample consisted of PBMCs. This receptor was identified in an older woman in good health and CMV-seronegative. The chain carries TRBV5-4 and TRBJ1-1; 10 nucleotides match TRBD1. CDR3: CASSLGQGAKMNTEAFF. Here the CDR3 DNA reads TGTGCCAGCAGCTTGGGACAGGGGGCGAAGATGAACACTGAAGCTTTCTTT.